This record looks at one T cell receptor beta chain sequence and its context. Its specificity is not known. The V segment lost 4 bases and the J segment 0 bases; nucleotides outside the gene matches: 6. Germline V gene sequence: CDR1 SGHVT, CDR2 SQSDAQ. This CDR3 has 16 amino acids. The data originate from a study of T cell repertoires in cytomegalovirus infection. MiXCR was run by TCRdb on the reads, yielding one entry per CDR3 protein. The sample includes 550,000 to 700,000 distinct CDR3 sequences, around two fifths of them seen just once. This receptor was obtained from a human donor in good health (CMV status not recorded). Some clones in this sample may be carry-over from other donors' samples. V gene TRBV7-4 combines with J gene TRBJ2-3; 8 bases are shared with TRBD2. Sequencing was performed on cultured PBMCs, taken from culture after CMV antigen stimulation. CDR3 bases: TGTGCCAGCAGCTCAGGACTAGCATTAAGCACAGATACGCAGTATTTT. This gives the protein CASSSGLALSTDTQYF. The full variable domain, rest sourced from reference TRBV7-4 and TRBJ2-3, is GAGVSQSPRYKVAKRGRDVALRCDSISGHVTLYWYRQTLGQGSEVLTYSQSDAQRDKSGRPSGRFSAERPERSVSTLKIQRTEQGDSAVYLCASSSGLALSTDTQYFGPGTRLTVL.